This passage covers 16 T cell receptor beta chains from one sample sequenced in a study of human T cells and chemical hapten exposure. From the RACE reads, TCRdb called clonotypes with MiXCR, one entry per CDR3 protein. The top ten clones hold roughly 8% of a sample with approximately 340,000 distinct CDR3 sequences, approximately 6.9% of them seen once. Time point: patch test 1, 2 weeks after DPC sensitization. Documented treatment: therapeutic diphenylcyclopropenone sensitization with weekly scalp DPC. This specimen was whole blood, taken in connection with sensitization to the hapten diphenylcyclopropenone (DPC). The receptor set was obtained from a woman aged 18-29 years with alopecia areata. Some clones in this sample may be carry-over from other donors' samples.

This clonotype showed up just a few times. V is TRBV27 and J is TRBJ2-1; TRBD2 aligns across 7 bases. In germline, CDR1 is MNHEY, CDR2 SMNVEV (reference sequence). The CDR3 runs to 15 residues. Unmatched junction bases numbered 4, after V lost 2 bases and J lost 3 bases. The DNA of the CDR3 is TGTGCCAGCAGTTTACGGGGGGACTACTACAATGAGCAGTTCTTC. Residues: CASSLRGDYYNEQFF.

This chain links TRBV2 with TRBJ1-2; D gene ambiguous. The CDR3 sequence is 16 residues long. Trimming removed 0 bases from V and 7 bases from J, with 18 bases in between. Germline CDR1 reads SNHLY; CDR2 reads FYNNEI. The CDR3 sequence is CASSEAANLQVGGYTF. In nucleotides, the CDR3 is TGTGCCAGCAGTGAAGCCGCGAATCTACAAGTGGGTGGCTACACCTTC.

J is TRBJ2-7 and V is TRBV6-4; D gene ambiguous. The CDR3 consists of 15 residues. The germline V and J ends were trimmed by 2 bases and 2 bases, with 13 bases remaining between them. Germline V gives CDR1 MRHNA, CDR2 SNTAGT. CDR3 loop: CASSDPTPRPYEQYF. The CDR3 bases are TGTGCCAGCAGTGACCCGACCCCTAGGCCCTACGAGCAGTACTTC.

The rearrangement uses TRBV4-2 and TRBJ2-2; 8 positions agree with TRBD2. With V trimmed by 0 bases and J by 1 base, 4 bases remained unmatched. Germline CDR1 reads LGHNA; CDR2 reads YNFKEQ. This CDR3 contains 17 residues. CDR3 sequence: CASSQDSSGGNTGELFF. The CDR3, as DNA: TGTGCCAGCAGCCAAGATTCGAGCGGGGGGAACACCGGGGAGCTGTTTTTT.

The sample holds many counts of this clonotype. The J gene is TRBJ2-3, the V gene TRBV7-9; a possible D gene is TRBD2 (6 bases). The germline CDR1 and CDR2 sequences are SEHNR and FQNEAQ (reference sequence). The CDR3 contains 15 residues. V was cut by 2 bases and J by 7 bases, with 16 bases left in between. The CDR3 spells CASSLLDGGINTQYF. CDR3 DNA sequence: TGTGCCAGCAGCTTATTGGATGGGGGGATAAATACGCAGTATTTT.

There are many counts of this clonotype. The V gene is TRBV5-5, the J gene TRBJ1-6; no definite D call. The CDR3 is made up of 14 amino acids. Trimming pared 0 bases from V and 11 bases from J, leaving 12 bases between. CDR1 is SGHKS, CDR2 YYEKEE, per germline (reference sequence). CDR3 protein: CASSLDFLSTPLHF. Here the CDR3 DNA reads TGTGCCAGCAGCTTGGACTTCCTCTCGACACCCCTCCACTTT.

The genes are TRBV9 and TRBJ2-3, with a possible D match to TRBD2 (6 bases). This CDR3 is 15 amino acids long. The V end was cut by 3 bases, the J end by 2 bases, with 13 bases between. Germline V gene lookup returns CDR1 SGDLS and CDR2 YYNGEE. The CDR3 nucleotides read TGTGCCAGCAGCGCTCCCGCGGGGCCCACAGATACGCAGTATTTT. This sequence encodes CASSAPAGPTDTQYF.

A few counts support this clonotype. The V and J genes are TRBV5-1 and TRBJ1-4; TRBD1 matches at 7 bases. The V and J ends lost 1 base and 3 bases, in that order; junction bases with no gene match: 3. CDR3 length: 15 amino acids. Germline V gives CDR1 SGHRS, CDR2 YFSETQ. The CDR3 reads CASSLRDSANEKLFF. The CDR3, as DNA: TGCGCCAGCAGCTTGAGGGACAGTGCTAATGAAAAACTGTTTTTT.

This rearrangement joins TRBV6-1 to TRBJ1-5; TRBD1 matches 11 bases. V dropped 2 bases and J dropped 5; count of bases not matched to a gene: 5. This CDR3 has 16 residues. Germline V gives CDR1 MNHNS, CDR2 SASEGT. In DNA form, the CDR3 reads TGTGCCAGCAGTGAATACCGGGGACAGGGGGATCAGCCCCAGCATTTT. This codes for CASSEYRGQGDQPQHF.

This clonotype was counted many times. CDR3 bases: TGTGCCAGCAGTCTCGACAGTTATGGCAATCAGCCCCAGCATTTT. Protein sequence: CASSLDSYGNQPQHF. The chain has TRBV6-5 and TRBJ1-5, with D perhaps TRBD1 (5 bases). Trimming pared 5 bases from V and 2 bases from J, leaving 13 bases between. Germline CDR1 is MNHEY and CDR2 is SVGAGI. The CDR3 runs to 15 residues.

This clonotype appeared many times. The chain couples TRBV7-3 to TRBJ2-7; the D is unclear. Germline CDR1 SGHTA, CDR2 FQGTGA. This CDR3 contains 14 residues. V gave up 8 bases and J gave up 6 bases, with 20 bases separating them. DNA of the CDR3: TGTGCCAGCGCCCTTTGGCCCCAGGATGGCGAGCAGTACTTC. This translates into CASALWPQDGEQYF.

This clonotype showed up many times. The genes are TRBV14 and TRBJ2-7; 7 bases agree with TRBD1. The CDR3 spans 15 residues. The germline V gene encodes CDR1 SGHDN and CDR2 FVKESK. V trimming: 1 base; J trimming: 5 bases; junction bases outside the gene matches: 8. The CDR3 DNA follows: TGTGCCAGCAGCCAAGCCCCAGGGGGTATGAACGAGCAGTACTTC. It translates to CASSQAPGGMNEQYF.

This clonotype was detected a few times. The genes are TRBV20-1 and TRBJ2-4; D ambiguous. CDR1 DFQATT and CDR2 SNEGSKA come from the germline V gene (reference sequence). The V and J ends lost 0 bases and 5 bases respectively, with 14 bases between them. The CDR3 is 15 residues long. The CDR3 spells CSARDPFQTENIQYF. The DNA of the CDR3 is TGCAGTGCTAGAGATCCCTTCCAGACGGAAAACATTCAGTACTTC.

This clonotype was detected many times. This chain links TRBV3-1 with TRBJ2-2; D gene uncertain. With 2 bases removed from V and 4 bases from J, the gap between germline ends came to 14 bases. The CDR3 loop spans 16 amino acids. From germline, CDR1 is LGHDT and CDR2 YNNKEL (reference sequence). Here the CDR3 reads CASSQHPVTSTGELFF. In DNA form, the CDR3 reads TGTGCCAGCAGCCAACATCCGGTGACGAGCACCGGGGAGCTGTTTTTT.

This clonotype was counted ten times or more. The V call is TRBV7-2, the J call TRBJ2-1; D is unclear. This CDR3 comprises 15 residues. V lost 2 bases, J lost 5 bases, and 13 bases lay in between. Germline values: CDR1 SGHTA, CDR2 FQGNSA. The CDR3 sequence is CASSLLTSRNNEQFF. CDR3 sequence (DNA): TGTGCCAGCAGCTTACTTACGAGCAGAAACAATGAGCAGTTCTTC.

This clonotype was seen a handful of times. The chain has TRBV7-8 and TRBJ1-3; D remains unclear. This CDR3 contains 15 residues. V was pared by 2 bases and J by 0 bases, with 8 bases between. CDR1 SGHVS and CDR2 FQNEAQ come from the germline V gene. CDR3 sequence reads: CASSLPPSSGNTIYF. The CDR3, as DNA: TGTGCCAGCAGCTTACCTCCCTCCTCTGGAAACACCATATATTTT.